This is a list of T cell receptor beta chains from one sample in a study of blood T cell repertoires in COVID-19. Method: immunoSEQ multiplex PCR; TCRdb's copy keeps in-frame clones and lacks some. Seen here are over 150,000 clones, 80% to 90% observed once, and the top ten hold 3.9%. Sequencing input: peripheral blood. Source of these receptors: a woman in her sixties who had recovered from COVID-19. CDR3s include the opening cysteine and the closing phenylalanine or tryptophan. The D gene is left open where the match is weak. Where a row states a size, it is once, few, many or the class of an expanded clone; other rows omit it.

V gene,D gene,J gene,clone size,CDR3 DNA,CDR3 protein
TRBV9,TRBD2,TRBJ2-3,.,TGTGCCAGCAGCGTAGAAGTAGCGGGGGGGATCACAGATACGCAGTATTTT,CASSVEVAGGITDTQYF
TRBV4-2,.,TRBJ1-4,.,TGTGCCAGCAGCCTCAGGCAGTCAGGGGAAAAACTGTTTTTT,CASSLRQSGEKLFF
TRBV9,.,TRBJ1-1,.,TGTGCCAGCAGCGTAACTGGGAGTGACACTGAAGCTTTCTTT,CASSVTGSDTEAFF
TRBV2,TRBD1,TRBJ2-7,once,TGTGCCAGCAGTGCCATCGCAGCGACAGGGGGAGGGTTC,CASSAIAATGGGF
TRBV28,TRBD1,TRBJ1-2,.,TGTGCCAGCAGCAGGGGGACAGGTGCCGACTACACCTTC,CASSRGTGADYTF
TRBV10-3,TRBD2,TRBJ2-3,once,TGTGCCATCAGTGGGACTAGCGGGGGTGGGAAAACAGATACGCAGTATTTT,CAISGTSGGGKTDTQYF
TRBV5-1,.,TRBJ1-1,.,TGCGCCAGCAGCCAAGGATCCGGGGGGATGGCGAACACTGAAGCTTTCTTT,CASSQGSGGMANTEAFF
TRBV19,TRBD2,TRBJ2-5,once,TGTGCCAGTAGTATAAATGGTCGGGGGGTCGAGACCCAGTACTTC,CASSINGRGVETQYF
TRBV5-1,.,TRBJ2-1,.,TGCGCCAGCAGAGCTGACAGTTACAATGAGCAGTTCTTC,CASRADSYNEQFF
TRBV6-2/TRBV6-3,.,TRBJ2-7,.,TGTGCCAGCAGTAAAACAGGGTCCTACGAGCAGTACTTC,CASSKTGSYEQYF
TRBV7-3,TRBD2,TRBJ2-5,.,TGTGCCAGCAGCCTAGCGGGTTCAGGGGAGACCCAGTACTTC,CASSLAGSGETQYF
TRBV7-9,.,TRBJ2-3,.,TGTGCCAGCAGCCCGGGACTTTTCACAGATACGCAGTATTTT,CASSPGLFTDTQYF
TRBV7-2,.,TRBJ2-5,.,TGTGCCAGCAGCGCTCCGGTGGCGCCGGGTCAAGAGACCCAGTACTTC,CASSAPVAPGQETQYF
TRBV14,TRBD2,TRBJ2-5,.,TGTGCCAGCAGCCGCGGACTAGCGGGGGCTAGTGAGACCCAGTACTTC,CASSRGLAGASETQYF
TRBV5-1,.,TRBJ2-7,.,TGCGCCAGCAGCTTACAGGGTGAAAACTACGAGCAGTACTTC,CASSLQGENYEQYF
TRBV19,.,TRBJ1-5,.,TGTGCCAGTAGTGGCGACAGGCGGGGGGTCAATCAGCCCCAGCATTTT,CASSGDRRGVNQPQHF
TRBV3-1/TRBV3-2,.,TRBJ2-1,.,TGTGCCAGCAGCCAAGGACTCCACCCCAATGAGCAGTTCTTC,CASSQGLHPNEQFF
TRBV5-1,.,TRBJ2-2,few,TGCGCCAGCAGCTTGTTACACCCGAACACCGGGGAGCTGTTTTTT,CASSLLHPNTGELFF
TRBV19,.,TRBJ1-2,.,TGTGCCAGCGCCCAAAGGGGCAGGCCTGGCGTCTATGGCTACACCTTC,CASAQRGRPGVYGYTF
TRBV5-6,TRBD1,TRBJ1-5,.,TGTGCCAGCAGCCCAGGACAGGTCGATCAGCCCCAGCATTTT,CASSPGQVDQPQHF
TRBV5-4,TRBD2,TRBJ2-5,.,TGTGCCAGCAGCAGCCGGACTAGCGCCAAAGAGACCCAGTACTTC,CASSSRTSAKETQYF
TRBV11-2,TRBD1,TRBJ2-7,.,TGTGCCAGCAGCCGGGGACAGGTTTACTACGAGCAGTACTTC,CASSRGQVYYEQYF
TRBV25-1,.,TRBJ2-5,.,TGTGCCAGCAGTGCTTACGGGGGAGGTGAGACCCAGTACTTC,CASSAYGGGETQYF
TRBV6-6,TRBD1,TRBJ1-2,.,TGTGCCAGCAGTGACCGGGACAGGCCTTATGGCTACACCTTC,CASSDRDRPYGYTF
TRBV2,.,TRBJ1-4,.,TGTGCCAGCATAGGGCAGGGGAATGAAAAACTGTTTTTT,CASIGQGNEKLFF
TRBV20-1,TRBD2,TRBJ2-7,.,TGCAGTGCTAGTATCCCGGGGGGTTCCTACGAGCAGTACTTC,CSASIPGGSYEQYF
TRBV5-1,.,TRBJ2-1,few,TGCGCCAGCAGCTTGGAGCCCCCCTACAATGAGCAGTTCTTC,CASSLEPPYNEQFF
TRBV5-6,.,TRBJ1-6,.,TGTGCCAGCAGCTCGACTCTAACAGGGAGCTATTCACCCCTCCACTTT,CASSSTLTGSYSPLHF
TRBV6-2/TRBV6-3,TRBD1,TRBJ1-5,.,TGTGCCAGCAGTTATGACAGGGATAGCAATCAGCCCCAGCATTTT,CASSYDRDSNQPQHF
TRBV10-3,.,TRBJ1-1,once,TGTGCCATCAGTGAGTTGGCCCAGGGAACTGAAGCTTTCTTT,CAISELAQGTEAFF
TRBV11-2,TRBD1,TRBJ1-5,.,TGTGCCAGCAGCTTAGGGAGGCAGGGGGGAAGCAATCAGCCCCAGCATTTT,CASSLGRQGGSNQPQHF